This T cell receptor (beta chain) originates from a study of cytotoxic CD8 clonotypes in ibrutinib-treated CLL (dated by TCRdb to the early 2020s). Study-wide context: The cohort had around twelve relapsed/refractory and about 15 treatment-naive patients; some 17 were IGHV unmutated. Partial responses were observed in approximately 24 patients and complete responses in 2; after a median follow-up of roughly 72 months, remission was maintained in approximately 14 patients and progression was observed in approximately twelve. Response samples were taken after a median of 12 months on treatment, ranging from roughly 6 to 36 months. An average of roughly 270,000 productive templates and 80,000 to 100,000 productive rearrangements was obtained per sample. Longitudinal samples were available for about 30% of the 86 trial participants. Cryopreserved peripheral blood mononuclear cells were collected at three points: before therapy, at response, and at either sustained remission or disease progression. Every remission and progressive disease sample was obtained while ibrutinib was still being received by the patients.

Findings and caveats that apply to the study as a whole: Sampling times were not matched between patients in sustained remission and patients whose disease was progressing, and lymph node repertoires were not examined. At baseline, clonality was higher than in age-matched healthy donors and showed a strong correlation with circulating CD8+ T-cell counts. Clonality increased at ibrutinib response, stayed stable in sustained remission, and fell back toward baseline at progression. Public clonotypes were rare and either shrank or stayed stable during treatment, and the rise in clonality at ibrutinib response reflected expansion of private clonotypes.

The germline V gene encodes CDR1 LGHNA and CDR2 YNFKEQ. V loses 3 bases, J loses 0 bases, and the germline ends lie 15 bases apart. From the cysteine up to the phenylalanine, the CDR3 has a length of 16 residues. This entry keeps only the CDR3 DNA: 48 bases, framed from base 1. As concerns this clone: The antigen it recognizes is unknown. The record has no base qualities; no much larger clone is one base away.

What this sample's time point label stands for: progressive disease on ibrutinib. For TCR beta library preparation, roughly 2.1 micrograms of genomic DNA were isolated from cryopreserved PBMCs. Longitudinal blood samples from CLL patients on ibrutinib monotherapy underwent high-throughput TCR beta sequencing. The patients took part in an open-label, single-center phase 2 trial of ibrutinib monotherapy. A MiSeq instrument was used for deep resolution sequencing, which targeted depths ranging from 1 in 1 million up to 1 in 200,000 T cells, with coverage averaging 10x for each clonotype. TCR beta libraries were generated with the immunoSEQ hsTCRB Kit. On the study's bioinformatics: ImmunoSEQ Data Assistant and ImmunoSEQ Analyzer were used for data analysis, and V, D and J genes were assigned according to IMGT definitions. Clonality, with values ranging from 0 to 1, was calculated as one minus the normalized Shannon entropy of productive rearrangement frequencies. Public clonotype analysis was restricted to overrepresented clonotypes comprising at least 0.05% of each patient's repertoire. Approximately 13 age-matched healthy donor repertoires from immuneACCESS served as clonality controls. Held by TCRdb, this immuneACCESS table contains in-frame sequences only and omits some clones. Under half of the omission traces to an unresolved V gene where checked; the cause of the rest is unknown. The V and J calls and clone size come from that table; D and trimming were worked out from the DNA. This sample comprises about 300,000 clones, roughly 76% of them detected only once. The ten largest make up about 5.8% of the sample.

The specimen comprised PBMCs, sampled at disease progression, from a patient treated with ibrutinib. This sequence uses TRBV4-2 and TRBJ2-7; the D gene is perhaps TRBD1, from 6 matching bases. The receptor was derived from a human donor with chronic lymphocytic leukemia. The CDR3 region reads CASSHPGTPSSYEQYF. The DNA sequence is TGTGCCAGCAGCCACCCCGGGACACCGAGCTCCTACGAGCAGTACTTC.